Below, one TCR beta chain is given with its context. Its antigen is not identified. Multiplex PCR with BIOMED2 TRB-A/B primer pools amplified TRB rearrangements. TCRdb passed the multiplex PCR reads through MiXCR, listing each CDR3 protein once. Of some 8,400 distinct CDR3 sequences detected, approximately 26% appear once; the ten largest clones hold 17%. Germline CDR1 SGHTA, CDR2 FQGNSA. Trimming stripped 2 bases from V and 10 bases from J, with 18 bases between. The CDR3 has 15 amino acids. The data belong to a study of T and B cells in COVID-19 patients. Looking at the study overall: Median age was about 35 years in the recovered cohort and 67 years in the active-infection cohort. Of roughly 22 active-infection patients, 12 were critically ill with mechanical ventilation or extracorporeal membrane oxygenation.

From blood, about 240-500 ng of genomic DNA served as TRB template. General study results and limits: Exclusive to the recovered cohort were a few thousand TCR clusters, 31 of them with low generation probability. Early severe-case samples and blood from mildly ill patients during symptoms were in short supply.

The chain uses TRBV7-2 and TRBJ2-1; D might be TRBD1 or TRBD2, each matching 5 bases. The sample was blood. This clonotype was sampled from a human donor with active COVID-19. The CDR3 DNA follows: TGTGCCAGCAGCTTAACGGGGCCCCTTAGGTGGGAGCAGTTCTTC. This gives the protein CASSLTGPLRWEQFF.